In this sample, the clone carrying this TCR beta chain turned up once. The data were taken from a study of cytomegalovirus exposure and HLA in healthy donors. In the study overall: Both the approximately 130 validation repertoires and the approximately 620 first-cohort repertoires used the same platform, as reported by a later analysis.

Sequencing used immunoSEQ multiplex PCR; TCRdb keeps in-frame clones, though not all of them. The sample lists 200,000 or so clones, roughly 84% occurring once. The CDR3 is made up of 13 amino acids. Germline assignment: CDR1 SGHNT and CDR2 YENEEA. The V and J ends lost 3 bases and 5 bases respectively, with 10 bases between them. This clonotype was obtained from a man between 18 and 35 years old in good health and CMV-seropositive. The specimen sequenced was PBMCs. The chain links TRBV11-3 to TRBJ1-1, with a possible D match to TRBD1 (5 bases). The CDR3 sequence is CASSFRTKTEAFF. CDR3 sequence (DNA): TGTGCCAGCAGCTTCAGGACAAAGACTGAAGCTTTCTTT.